The clone carrying this T cell receptor beta chain appeared many times. As yet, its antigen is unknown. Caucasian heritage predominated among both patients and controls. Heparinized whole blood, 5 to 8 ml, came from each donor. Profiling relied on immunoSEQ multiplex PCR, and the TCRdb table lists in-frame clones only, not all of them. Altogether roughly 51,000 clones were found in the sample, and no singletons occur. The sample is drawn from a study of T cell clonality in common variable immunodeficiency. Notes on the study in general: Common variable immunodeficiency TCR beta sequences reportedly had fewer deletions and N-nucleotide insertions.

This TCR derives from a person aged 18 to 70 in good health. Specimen: peripheral blood mononuclear cells.

CDR3 DNA (partial): TGTGCCAGCAGTTTTTCCCCCGACAGGGTGAGCACAGATACG. The encoded protein is CASSFSPDRVSTDT. The CDR3 as a whole reads CASSFSPDRVSTDTQYF. J is TRBJ2-3 and V is TRBV12-3 or TRBV12-4; 7 positions agree with TRBD1. Coverage ceases 3 residues before the CDR3 finishes, and the germline J gene fills in the end. The CDR3 consists of 17 residues. After removal of 3 bases from V and 0 bases from J, the junction contained 9 bases not matched to a gene.